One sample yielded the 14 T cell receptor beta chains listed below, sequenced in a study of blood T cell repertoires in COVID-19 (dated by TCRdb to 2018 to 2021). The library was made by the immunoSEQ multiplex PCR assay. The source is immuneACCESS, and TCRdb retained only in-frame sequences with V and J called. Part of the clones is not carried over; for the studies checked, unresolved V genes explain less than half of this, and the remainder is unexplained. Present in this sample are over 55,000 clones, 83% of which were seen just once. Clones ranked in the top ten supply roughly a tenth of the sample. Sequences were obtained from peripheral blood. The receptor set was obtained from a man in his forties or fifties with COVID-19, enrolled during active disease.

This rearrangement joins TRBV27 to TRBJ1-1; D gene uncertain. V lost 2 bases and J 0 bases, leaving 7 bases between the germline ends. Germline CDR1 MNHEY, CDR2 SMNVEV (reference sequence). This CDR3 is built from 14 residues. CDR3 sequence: CASSLRRVNTEAFF. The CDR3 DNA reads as TGTGCCAGCAGTTTACGGCGGGTGAACACTGAAGCTTTCTTT.

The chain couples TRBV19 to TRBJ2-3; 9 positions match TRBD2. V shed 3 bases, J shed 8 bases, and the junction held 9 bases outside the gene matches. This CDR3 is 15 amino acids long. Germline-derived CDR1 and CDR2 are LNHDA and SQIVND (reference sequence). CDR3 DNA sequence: TGTGCCAGTAGTATTCTAGCGGGGCGAGGGGGTACGCAGTATTTT. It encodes CASSILAGRGGTQYF.

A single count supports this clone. CDR3 loop: CASSPGVMNTGELFF. The CDR3, as DNA: TGTGCCAGCAGCCCGGGGGTAATGAACACCGGGGAGCTGTTTTTT. V and J are TRBV7-3 and TRBJ2-2; TRBD2 is a possible D gene (6 bases). Per germline, CDR1 SGHTA and CDR2 FQGTGA. V lost 5 bases, J lost 1 base, and 11 bases lay in between. The CDR3 length is 15 residues.

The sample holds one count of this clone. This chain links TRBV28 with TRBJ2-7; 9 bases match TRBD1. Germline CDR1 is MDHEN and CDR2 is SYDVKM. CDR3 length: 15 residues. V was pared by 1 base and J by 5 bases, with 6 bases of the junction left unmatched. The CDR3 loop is CASSLSQGAGDEQYF. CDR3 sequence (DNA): TGTGCCAGCAGTTTATCACAGGGGGCTGGCGACGAGCAGTACTTC.

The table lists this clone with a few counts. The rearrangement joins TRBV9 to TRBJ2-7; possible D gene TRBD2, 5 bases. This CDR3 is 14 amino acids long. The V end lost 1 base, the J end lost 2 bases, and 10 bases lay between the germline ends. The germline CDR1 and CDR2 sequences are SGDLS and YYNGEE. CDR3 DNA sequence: TGTGCCAGCAGCGTACTCGGGGATCCCTACGAGCAGTACTTC. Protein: CASSVLGDPYEQYF.

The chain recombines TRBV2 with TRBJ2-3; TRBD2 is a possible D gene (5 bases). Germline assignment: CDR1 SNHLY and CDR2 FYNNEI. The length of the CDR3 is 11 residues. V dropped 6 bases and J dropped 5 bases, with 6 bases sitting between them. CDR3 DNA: TGTGCCAGCAGCGGGGAAGATACGCAGTATTTT. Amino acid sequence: CASSGEDTQYF.

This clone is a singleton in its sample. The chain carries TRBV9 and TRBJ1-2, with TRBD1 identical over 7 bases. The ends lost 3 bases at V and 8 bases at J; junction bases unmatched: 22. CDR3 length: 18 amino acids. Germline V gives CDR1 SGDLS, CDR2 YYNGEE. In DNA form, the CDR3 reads TGTGCCAGCAGCGCTGTCCCACGACAGGGATCAACACCTTTGGGCTACACCTTC. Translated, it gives CASSAVPRQGSTPLGYTF.

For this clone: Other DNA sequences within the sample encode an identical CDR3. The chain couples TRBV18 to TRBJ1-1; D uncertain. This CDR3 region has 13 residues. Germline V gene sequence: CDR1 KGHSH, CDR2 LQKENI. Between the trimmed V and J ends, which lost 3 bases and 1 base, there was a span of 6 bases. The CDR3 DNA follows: TGTGCCAGCTCACCGGCAGGGAACACTGAAGCTTTCTTT. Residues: CASSPAGNTEAFF. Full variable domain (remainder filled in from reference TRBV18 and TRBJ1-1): NAGVMQNPRHLVRRRGQEARLRCSPMKGHSHVYWYRQLPEEGLKFMVYLQKENIIDESGMPKERFSAEFPKEGPSILRIQQVVRGDSAAYFCASSPAGNTEAFFGQGTRLTVV.

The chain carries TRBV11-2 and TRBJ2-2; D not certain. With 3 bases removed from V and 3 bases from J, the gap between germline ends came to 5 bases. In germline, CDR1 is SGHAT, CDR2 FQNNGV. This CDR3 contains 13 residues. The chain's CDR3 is CASSFLYTGELFF. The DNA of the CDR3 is TGTGCCAGCAGCTTCTTATACACCGGGGAGCTGTTTTTT.

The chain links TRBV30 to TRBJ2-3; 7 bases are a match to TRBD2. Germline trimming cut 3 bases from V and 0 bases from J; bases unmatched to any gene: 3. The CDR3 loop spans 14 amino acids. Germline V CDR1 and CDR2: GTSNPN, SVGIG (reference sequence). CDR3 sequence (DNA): TGTGCCTGGAGACCCGGGAGGAGCACAGATACGCAGTATTTT. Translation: CAWRPGRSTDTQYF.

CDR3 DNA sequence: TGTGCCAGCAGTAGACCGGGACAGGGGACAGATACGCAGTATTTT. Its protein is CASSRPGQGTDTQYF. This chain connects TRBV6-2 or TRBV6-3 to TRBJ2-3; TRBD1 matches 10 bases. The CDR3 consists of 15 residues. Trimming took 5 bases from V and 3 from J; bases not matched to a gene: 5. CDR1 and CDR2 (germline): MNHEY, SVGEGT.

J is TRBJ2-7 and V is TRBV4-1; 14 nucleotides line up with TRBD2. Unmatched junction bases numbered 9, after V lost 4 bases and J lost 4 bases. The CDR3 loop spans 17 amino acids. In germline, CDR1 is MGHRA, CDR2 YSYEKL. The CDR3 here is CASSPPGLAGVLYEQYF. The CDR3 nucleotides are TGCGCCAGCAGCCCCCCGGGACTAGCGGGAGTTCTTTACGAGCAGTACTTC.

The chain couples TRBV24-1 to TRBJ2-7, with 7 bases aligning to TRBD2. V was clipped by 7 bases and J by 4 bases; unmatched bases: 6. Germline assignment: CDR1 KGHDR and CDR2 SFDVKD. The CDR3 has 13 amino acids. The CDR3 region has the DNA TGTGCCACCAGCGGCGGGAGTGGTTACGAGCAGTACTTC. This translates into CATSGGSGYEQYF.

CDR3 loop: CASREGTSSETQYF. In nucleotides, the CDR3 is TGTGCCAGTAGAGAGGGGACTAGCTCAGAGACCCAGTACTTC. This sequence joins TRBV19 and TRBJ2-5, with 9 bases lining up with TRBD2. V trimming: 6 bases; J trimming: 4 bases; junction bases outside the gene matches: 6. CDR3 length: 14 residues. Germline lookup yields CDR1 LNHDA and CDR2 SQIVND (reference sequence).